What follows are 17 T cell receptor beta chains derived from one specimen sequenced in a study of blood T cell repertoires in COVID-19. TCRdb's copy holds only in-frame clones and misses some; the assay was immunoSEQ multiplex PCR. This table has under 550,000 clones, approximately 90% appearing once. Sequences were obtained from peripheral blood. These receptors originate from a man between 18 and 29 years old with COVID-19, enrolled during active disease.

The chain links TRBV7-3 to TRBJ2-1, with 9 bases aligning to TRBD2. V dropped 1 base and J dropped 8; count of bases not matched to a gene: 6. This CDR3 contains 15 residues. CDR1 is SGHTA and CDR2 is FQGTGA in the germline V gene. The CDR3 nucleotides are TGTGCCAGCAGCTTAAGTCCTAGCGGGATCTATGAGCAGTTCTTC. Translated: CASSLSPSGIYEQFF.

CDR3 sequence: CASSQSSGGAGRDNVGANVLTF. The DNA for the CDR3 is TGCGCCAGCAGTCAATCTTCAGGGGGCGCAGGTAGAGACAACGTCGGGGCCAACGTCCTGACTTTC. V usage is TRBV23-1 and J usage is TRBJ2-6, with 8 bases that match TRBD1. TRBV23-1 is placed among ORFs of uncertain function. This CDR3 comprises 22 residues. The V and J ends lost 0 bases and 4 bases, in that order; junction bases with no gene match: 20.

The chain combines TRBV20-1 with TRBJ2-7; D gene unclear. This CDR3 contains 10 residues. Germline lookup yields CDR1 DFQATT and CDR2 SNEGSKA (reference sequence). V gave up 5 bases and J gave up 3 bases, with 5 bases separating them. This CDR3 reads CSAPHYEQYF. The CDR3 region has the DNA TGCAGTGCTCCCCACTACGAGCAGTACTTC.

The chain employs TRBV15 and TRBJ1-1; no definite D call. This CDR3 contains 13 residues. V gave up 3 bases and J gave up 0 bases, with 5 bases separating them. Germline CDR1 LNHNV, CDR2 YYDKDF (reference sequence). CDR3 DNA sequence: TGTGCCACCAGCAGTGCGATGAACACTGAAGCTTTCTTT. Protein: CATSSAMNTEAFF. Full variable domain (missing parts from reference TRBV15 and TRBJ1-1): DAMVIQNPRYQVTQFGKPVTLSCSQTLNHNVMYWYQQKSSQAPKLLFHYYDKDFNNEADTPDNFQSRRPNTSFCFLDIRSPGLGDTAMYLCATSSAMNTEAFFGQGTRLTVV.

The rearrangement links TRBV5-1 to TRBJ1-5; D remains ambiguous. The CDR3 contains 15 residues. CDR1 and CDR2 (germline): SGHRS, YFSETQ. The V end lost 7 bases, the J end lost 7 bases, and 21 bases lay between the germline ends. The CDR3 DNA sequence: TGCGCCAGCCGACCTGGCACCTCCGGCAGGCAGCCCCAGCATTTT. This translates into CASRPGTSGRQPQHF.

For the CDR3, the DNA is TGCGCCAGCGGTACAGACCCCATGAACACTGAAGCTTTCTTT. It translates to CASGTDPMNTEAFF. This rearrangement joins TRBV5-1 to TRBJ1-1; D gene unclear. CDR1 is SGHRS, CDR2 YFSETQ, per germline. This CDR3 has 14 residues. V lost 7 bases, J lost 0 bases, and 13 bases lay in between. The full variable domain, its missing parts supplied by reference TRBV5-1 and TRBJ1-1, is KAGVTQTPRYLIKTRGQQVTLSCSPISGHRSVSWYQQTPGQGLQFLFEYFSETQRNKGNFPGRFSGRQFSNSRSEMNVSTLELGDSALYLCASGTDPMNTEAFFGQGTRLTVV.

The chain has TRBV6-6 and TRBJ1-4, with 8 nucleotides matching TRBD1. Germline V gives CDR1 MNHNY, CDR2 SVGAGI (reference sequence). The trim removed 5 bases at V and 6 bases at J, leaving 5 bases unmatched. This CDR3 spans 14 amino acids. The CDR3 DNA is TGTGCCAGCAGTGACATGGACAGGGATGAAAAACTGTTTTTT. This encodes CASSDMDRDEKLFF.

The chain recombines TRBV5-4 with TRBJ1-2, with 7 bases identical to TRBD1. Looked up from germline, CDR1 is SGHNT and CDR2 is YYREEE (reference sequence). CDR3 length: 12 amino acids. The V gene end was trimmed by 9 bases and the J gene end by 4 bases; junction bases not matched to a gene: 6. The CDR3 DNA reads TGTGCCACCACGACAGGGTTCTATGGCTACACCTTC. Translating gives CATTTGFYGYTF.

CDR3 DNA sequence: TGTGCCAGCAGCCCGGAACAGGGGCCGAACTATGGCTACACCTTC. It specifies CASSPEQGPNYGYTF. The V call is TRBV5-6, the J call TRBJ1-2, with 7 bases matching TRBD1. The germline V gene encodes CDR1 SGHDT and CDR2 YYEEEE. The CDR3 extends over 15 amino acids. Trimming cost V 4 bases and J 2 bases; bases outside gene matches: 8.

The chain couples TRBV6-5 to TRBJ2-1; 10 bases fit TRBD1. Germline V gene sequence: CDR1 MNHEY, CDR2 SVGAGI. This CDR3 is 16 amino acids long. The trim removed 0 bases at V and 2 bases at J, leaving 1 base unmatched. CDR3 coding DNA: TGTGCCAGCAGTTACTCCGGGACAGGGGCCTACAATGAGCAGTTCTTC. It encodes CASSYSGTGAYNEQFF.

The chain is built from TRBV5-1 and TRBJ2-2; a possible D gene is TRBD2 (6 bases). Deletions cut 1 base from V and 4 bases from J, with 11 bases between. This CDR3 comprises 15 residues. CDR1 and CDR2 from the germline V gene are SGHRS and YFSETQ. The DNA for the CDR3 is TGCGCCAGCAGCTTGCACGGGGGAGGCACCGGGGAGCTGTTTTTT. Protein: CASSLHGGGTGELFF.

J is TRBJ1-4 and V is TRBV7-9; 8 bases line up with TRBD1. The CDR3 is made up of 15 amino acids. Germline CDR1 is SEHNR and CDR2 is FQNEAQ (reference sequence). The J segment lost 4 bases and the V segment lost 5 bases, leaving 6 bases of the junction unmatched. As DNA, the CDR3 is TGTGCCAGCAGCGCGCAGGGGGCAAATAATGAAAAACTGTTTTTT. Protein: CASSAQGANNEKLFF.

The CDR3 DNA reads as TGTGCCAGCAGCTTAGAGGCAGGGGACACTGAAGCTTTCTTT. It encodes CASSLEAGDTEAFF. This chain uses TRBV7-9 with TRBJ1-1; D may be TRBD1 (6 bases). CDR1 is SEHNR and CDR2 is FQNEAQ in the germline V gene (reference sequence). V gave up 1 base and J gave up 3 bases, with 9 bases separating them. The CDR3 extends over 14 amino acids. The complete variable domain, with remaining parts taken from reference TRBV7-9 and TRBJ1-1, reads DTGVSQNPRHKITKRGQNVTFRCDPISEHNRLYWYRQTLGQGPEFLTYFQNEAQLEKSRLLSDRFSAERPKGSFSTLEIQRTEQGDSAMYLCASSLEAGDTEAFFGQGTRLTVV.

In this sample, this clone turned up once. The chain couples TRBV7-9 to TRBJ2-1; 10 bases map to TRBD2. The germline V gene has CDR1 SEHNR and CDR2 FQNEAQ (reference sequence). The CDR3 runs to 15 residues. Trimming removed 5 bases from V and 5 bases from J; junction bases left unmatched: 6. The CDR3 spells CASSPTSGWDNEQFF. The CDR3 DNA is TGTGCCAGCAGCCCGACTAGCGGGTGGGACAATGAGCAGTTCTTC.

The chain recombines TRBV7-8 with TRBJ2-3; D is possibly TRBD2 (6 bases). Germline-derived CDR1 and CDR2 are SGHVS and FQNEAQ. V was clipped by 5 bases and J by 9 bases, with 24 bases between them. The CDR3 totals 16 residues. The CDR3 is CASSPTRSFPYRTQYF. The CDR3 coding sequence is TGTGCCAGCAGCCCGACTAGGTCTTTCCCTTATAGGACGCAGTATTTT.

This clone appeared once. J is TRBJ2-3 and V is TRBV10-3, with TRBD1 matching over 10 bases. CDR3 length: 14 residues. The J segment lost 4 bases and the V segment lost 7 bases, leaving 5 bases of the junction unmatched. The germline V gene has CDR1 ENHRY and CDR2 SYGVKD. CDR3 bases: TGTGCCATCAACCAGGACAGGGGGTCAGATACGCAGTATTTT. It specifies CAINQDRGSDTQYF.

In nucleotides, the CDR3 is TGTGCCAGCTCACCAGGGGCGCCCGGCAATCAGCCCCAGCATTTT. Protein product: CASSPGAPGNQPQHF. J is TRBJ1-5 and V is TRBV18, with D perhaps TRBD1 (5 bases). The CDR3 has 15 residues. CDR1 and CDR2 from the germline V gene are KGHSH and LQKENI. Trimming stripped 2 bases from V and 2 bases from J, with 10 bases between.